This T cell receptor beta chain was documented in a study of blood T cells in healthy people across ages. Study observations and caveats: Donors of long life had a larger count of naive CD4+ cells and greater diversity than aged donors.

Donors each provided roughly 11 milliliters of peripheral blood. Using a J-beta primer mix together with a sample-barcoded 5' primer, a second PCR was run for roughly 6 to 12 cycles. Individual samples furnished no less than 2.5 million CDR3-containing paired-end reads apiece. Via MiXCR, TCRdb re-called the 5' RACE reads, giving one row per CDR3 protein. The table lists 1.4 million or so distinct CDR3 sequences, about 42% of them singletons, with more than 4% in the top ten. Regarding this clonotype: The antigen is undetermined.

The V end was cut by 8 bases, the J end by 6 bases, with 16 bases between. In germline, CDR1 is LGHDT, CDR2 YNNKEL (reference sequence). This CDR3 region has 13 residues. V is TRBV3-1 and J is TRBJ1-2; D may be TRBD1 (6 bases). The clonotype comes from a young woman in good health. The sample consisted of blood. The CDR3 protein is CASGTRDTHGYTF. The CDR3 DNA reads as TGTGCCAGCGGCACCCGGGACACCCATGGCTACACCTTC.